The following is a T cell receptor beta chain sequence with its context. Its antigen is not yet known. There are no base qualities to consult, and no much larger clone falls within one base. Reading the label with the study, this specimen's time point is: cells obtained before transplantation from donor or recipient. CD3+CD4+ and CD3+CD8+ populations were FACS-sorted from unstimulated pre-transplant donor and recipient cells taken from spleen or lymph nodes. This specimen belongs to a study of graft-versus-host responses after intestinal transplantation (dated by TCRdb to about 2021). As for the study more broadly: The transplants that recipients got were multivisceral, liver-intestinal, or isolated intestinal. Donor T cell macrochimerism was defined as a peak of at least 4% donor T cells among recipient peripheral blood mononuclear cells. All recipients received anti-thymocyte globulin induction followed by maintenance tacrolimus and steroids for around 3 years. After intestinal transplantation, graft-versus-host and host-versus-graft alloreactive T cell clones in the graft, circulation and bone marrow were tracked using bulk TCR-beta CDR3 sequencing. The cohort enrolled about two dozen intestinal transplant recipients, one of whom was a retransplant, and a few patients without pretransplant specimens were excluded. Samples from a few later patients were sequenced in-house on an Illumina MiSeq with MiXCR processing rather than by the commercial service. To identify alloreactive clones, pre-transplant mixed lymphocyte reaction products were sequenced and compared with unstimulated pre-transplant donor and recipient T cells.

Findings and caveats that apply to the study as a whole: The relatively low number and heterogeneity of intestinal transplant patients limited the conclusions. High GvH to HvG T cell clonal ratios were observed in the allografts of patients with donor T cell macrochimerism. GvH clones were detected in recipient bone marrow, and some appeared earlier in ileal mucosa or blood, consistent with an intestinal mucosal origin. Peak levels of circulating GvH clones were associated with declines in HvG clones early after transplant.

V and J lose 5 bases and 8 bases, and a span of 18 bases separates them. Spanning cysteine to phenylalanine, the CDR3 consists of 14 amino acids. Just the 42-base CDR3 DNA is kept, in frame starting at base 1. According to the germline V gene, CDR1 reads MNHNS and CDR2 reads SASEGT. The library was generated by the immunoSEQ multiplex PCR assay. In most patients, genomic DNA was isolated using the Qiagen DNeasy Blood and Tissue Kit and sent frozen to Adaptive Biotechnologies for TCR sequencing. For most patients, high-throughput TCR-beta CDR3 sequencing of genomic DNA was performed by Adaptive Biotechnologies. The paper's processing steps were these. Adaptive's ImmunoSEQ software supplied the TCR sequencing data for around 19 patients, while MiXCR and VDJtools were used to process a few other patients. To correct CD4 versus CD8 sorting errors, sequences present in both subsets at a frequency ratio below 5:1 were removed. CDR3 nucleotide sequences shared between donor and recipient were removed because the origin of such sequences could not be assigned. At least 2-fold expansion over unstimulated cells and a minimum CFSE-low frequency of 0.002% (template counts) or 0.001% (read counts) were required for clones to be classified as alloreactive. Clones were considered mappable if detected in sequenced pre-transplant spleen, lymph node, or MLR CFSE-low populations of the donor or recipient. The cumulative frequency of alloreactive clones was calculated as a percentage of all sequences, weighted by copy number. TCRdb limited this immuneACCESS table to in-frame rearrangements with V and J called. A share of clones is missing; checked studies link under half to unresolved V genes, and the rest is unexplained. V and J calls and clone size are as listed in that table; D and trimming were resolved from the DNA. The sample records 150,000 or so clones, 85% to 95% of which are singletons. In total, the top ten clones hold 0.19% of the sample.

The clonotype originates from a human donor who received an intestinal transplant. Material: unstimulated CD4+ T cells sorted from spleen or lymph node cells, obtained before intestinal transplant. The rearranged segments are TRBV6-1 and TRBJ1-1, and possibly TRBD1, on 6 matching bases. The CDR3 region reads CASSFGQMKVEAFF. The bases read TGTGCCAGCAGTTTCGGACAGATGAAGGTCGAAGCTTTCTTT.